One sample yielded the 14 T cell receptor beta chains listed below, sequenced in a study of blood T cell repertoires in COVID-19 (dated by TCRdb to about 2020). Library preparation employed the immunoSEQ multiplex PCR assay. TCRdb stores this immuneACCESS table with in-frame sequences only. Part of the clones is absent; in the studies checked, under half of the shortfall reflects unresolved V genes, and no reason is known for the rest. This sample gives roughly 75,000 clones in total; 80% of them show up just once. Clones ranked in the top ten supply around 13% of the sample. Sequencing used peripheral blood. The origin of the receptors is a man aged 50 or older with COVID-19, enrolled during active disease.

V usage is TRBV5-1 and J usage is TRBJ2-7; possible D gene TRBD2, 6 bases. CDR1 and CDR2 (germline): SGHRS, YFSETQ. Between the trimmed V and J ends, which lost 1 base and 6 bases, there was a span of 14 bases. The CDR3 contains 14 residues. CDR3 sequence (DNA): TGCGCCAGCAGCTTGAAGGGGACTGGAAGCGAGCAGTACTTC. This sequence encodes CASSLKGTGSEQYF.

This clone was seen a few times. CDR3 sequence: CASKALGQRDYEQYF. The DNA for the CDR3 is TGCGCCAGCAAAGCTCTGGGACAGCGCGACTACGAGCAGTACTTC. The V gene is TRBV5-1, the J gene TRBJ2-7, with 7 positions matching TRBD1. Unmatched junction bases numbered 12, after V lost 6 bases and J lost 3 bases. Germline values: CDR1 SGHRS, CDR2 YFSETQ. The CDR3 loop spans 15 amino acids.

This sequence joins TRBV6-6 and TRBJ2-5; TRBD1 aligns across 7 bases. This CDR3 comprises 15 residues. Germline-derived CDR1 and CDR2 are MNHNY and SVGAGI (reference sequence). Unmatched junction bases numbered 5, after V lost 1 base and J lost 3 bases. CDR3 DNA: TGTGCCAGCAGTTACTACGGGACAGCCAAAGAGACCCAGTACTTC. Translated, it gives CASSYYGTAKETQYF.

The J gene is TRBJ1-5, the V gene TRBV28; D is perhaps TRBD1 (6 bases). V lost 2 bases, J lost 3 bases, and 11 bases lay in between. CDR3 size: 15 residues. Germline V lookup: CDR1 MDHEN, CDR2 SYDVKM. CDR3 in DNA: TGTGCCAGCAGTTTACCTCGGGACAACAATCAGCCCCAGCATTTT. Residues: CASSLPRDNNQPQHF.

This CDR3 reads CASSLGLGAYEQYF. The CDR3 bases are TGTGCCAGCAGTTTAGGGCTCGGGGCCTACGAGCAGTACTTC. J is TRBJ2-7 and V is TRBV27, with a weak D call TRBD2 (5 bases). The CDR3 totals 14 residues. In germline, CDR1 is MNHEY, CDR2 SMNVEV (reference sequence). Trimming stripped 2 bases from V and 2 bases from J, with 10 bases between.

This clone appeared a few times. This rearrangement joins TRBV2 to TRBJ2-1; 8 nucleotides align to TRBD1. Germline CDR1 reads SNHLY; CDR2 reads FYNNEI. V gave up 6 bases and J gave up 8 bases; unmatched junction bases: 6. The CDR3 totals 13 residues. CDR3 loop: CASSPTGEHEQFF. The CDR3 DNA follows: TGTGCCAGCAGCCCGACAGGGGAGCATGAGCAGTTCTTC.

In the case of this clone: A junction end diverges from the germline sequence, so it may reflect a read error. This chain uses TRBV20-1 with TRBJ1-1; D unresolved. The V gene's germline CDR1 is DFQATT and CDR2 SNEGSKA (reference sequence). The CDR3 is made up of 14 amino acids. The DNA of the CDR3 is TGCAGTGCGAGTCTTATCGCCGGGAACCCTGAAGCTTTCTTT. Translating it yields CSASLIAGNPEAFF.

The rearrangement joins TRBV5-1 to TRBJ2-5, with 14 nucleotides matching TRBD2. The CDR3 spans 16 residues. V lost 4 bases and J lost 4; bases outside the gene matches: 6. Germline lookup yields CDR1 SGHRS and CDR2 YFSETQ. The CDR3 coding sequence is TGCGCCAGCAGCATAGGACTAGCGGGAGGAGTAGAGACCCAGTACTTC. It yields the protein CASSIGLAGGVETQYF.

The chain joins TRBV5-6 to TRBJ2-4; tentatively, D is TRBD2 (6 bases). Germline loops: CDR1 SGHDT, CDR2 YYEEEE. The CDR3 consists of 17 residues. Between the trimmed V and J ends, which lost 0 bases and 0 bases, there was a span of 13 bases. The chain's CDR3 is CASSLAGGVLAKNIQYF. CDR3 nucleotide sequence: TGTGCCAGCAGCTTGGCCGGCGGGGTTCTAGCCAAAAACATTCAGTACTTC.

The chain uses TRBV19 and TRBJ2-1; 9 bases are shared with TRBD1. This CDR3 region has 19 residues. V lost 5 bases and J lost 4; bases outside the gene matches: 18. CDR1 LNHDA and CDR2 SQIVND come from the germline V gene (reference sequence). CDR3 DNA sequence: TGTGCCAGTAGTCCATGGGGACAGGGCGGAGCGGGCCTTTACAATGAGCAGTTCTTC. Translated, it gives CASSPWGQGGAGLYNEQFF.

The V gene is TRBV5-8, the J gene TRBJ2-5; weak D call: TRBD1 (6 bases). The CDR3 runs 13 residues. Germline CDR1 and CDR2: SGHTS and YDEGEE. V shed 5 bases and J shed 5 bases, with 13 bases lying between them. The DNA for the CDR3 is TGTGCCAGCAGTCGAGGACAGTGGGAGACCCAGTACTTC. This sequence encodes CASSRGQWETQYF.

The chain carries TRBV28 and TRBJ2-7; possible D gene TRBD2, 5 bases. The CDR3 consists of 15 residues. The ends were cut back, 2 bases at V and 0 bases at J, with 11 bases in the middle. In germline, CDR1 is MDHEN, CDR2 SYDVKM. For the CDR3, the DNA is TGTGCCAGCAGTTTAGACTACCCCAGCTCCTACGAGCAGTACTTC. Protein: CASSLDYPSSYEQYF.

The rearrangement links TRBV4-1 to TRBJ2-2, with 8 bases identical to TRBD1. The CDR3 spans 17 residues. Looked up from germline, CDR1 is MGHRA and CDR2 is YSYEKL. After removal of 2 bases from V and 3 bases from J, the junction contained 8 bases not matched to a gene. DNA of the CDR3: TGCGCCAGCAGCCAATGGGGCCAGGGGGCTGACACCGGGGAGCTGTTTTTT. Translated, it gives CASSQWGQGADTGELFF.

The chain carries TRBV11-2 and TRBJ1-1; no definite D call. CDR1 is SGHAT and CDR2 is FQNNGV in the germline V gene. V shed 2 bases and J shed 11 bases, with 18 bases lying between them. The CDR3 has 14 residues. CDR3 region: CASSLIAMPGGAFF. The CDR3 bases are TGTGCCAGCAGCTTAATCGCCATGCCCGGCGGGGCTTTCTTT. The variable domain in full, with the rest retrieved from reference TRBV11-2 and TRBJ1-1, is EAGVAQSPRYKIIEKRQSVAFWCNPISGHATLYWYQQILGQGPKLLIQFQNNGVVDDSQLPKDRFSAERLKGVDSTLKIQPAKLEDSAVYLCASSLIAMPGGAFFGQGTRLTVV.